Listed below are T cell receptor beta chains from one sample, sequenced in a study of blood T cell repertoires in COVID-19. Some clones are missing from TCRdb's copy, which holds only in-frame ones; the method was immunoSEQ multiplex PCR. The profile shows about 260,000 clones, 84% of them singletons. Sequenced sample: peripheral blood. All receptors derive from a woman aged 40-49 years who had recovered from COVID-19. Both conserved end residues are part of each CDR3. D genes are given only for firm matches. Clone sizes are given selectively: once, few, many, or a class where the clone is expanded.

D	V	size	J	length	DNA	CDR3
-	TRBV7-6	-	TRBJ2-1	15	TGTGCCAGCAGCTTACCGGGAGTTAACTACAATGAGCAGTTCTTC	CASSLPGVNYNEQFF
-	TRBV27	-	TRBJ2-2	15	TGTGCCAGCAGCAGATTACAGGCTAACACCGGGGAGCTGTTTTTT	CASSRLQANTGELFF
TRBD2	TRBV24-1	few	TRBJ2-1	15	TGTGCCACCGGACGGGGGGTCGTAGGTGGCGATGAGCAGTTCTTC	CATGRGVVGGDEQFF
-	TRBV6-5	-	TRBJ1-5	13	TGTGCCAGCATAGAGGTCGGCAATCAGCCCCAGCATTTT	CASIEVGNQPQHF
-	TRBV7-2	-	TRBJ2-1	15	TGTGCCAGCAGCTTAGCAAAACACTCCTACAATGAGCAGTTCTTC	CASSLAKHSYNEQFF
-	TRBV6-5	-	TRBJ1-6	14	TGTGCCAGCCAACCGAGCTCCTATAATTCACCCCCCCACTTT	CASQPSSYNSPPHF
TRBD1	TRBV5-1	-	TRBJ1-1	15	TGCGCCAGCAGCTCCTCAACAGGGGGCAACACTGAAGCTTTCTTT	CASSSSTGGNTEAFF
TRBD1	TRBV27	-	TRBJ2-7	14	TGTGCCAGCAGTTATGGACAGGGATCCTACGAGCAGTACTTC	CASSYGQGSYEQYF
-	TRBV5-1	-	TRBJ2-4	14	TGCGCCAGCAGCTGGGACACTCCTGGGAGCATTCAGTACTTC	CASSWDTPGSIQYF
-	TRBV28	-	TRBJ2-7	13	TGTGCCAGCAAGCGGCAGATACGAAACGAGCAGTACTTC	CASKRQIRNEQYF
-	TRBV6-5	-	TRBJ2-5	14	TGTGCCAGCAGTATGGAAGGACAGTGGGAGACCCAGTACTTC	CASSMEGQWETQYF
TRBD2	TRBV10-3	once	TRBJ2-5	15	TGTGCCATCAGTGATGCGCTAGCGGGGGTAGAGACCCAGTACTTC	CAISDALAGVETQYF
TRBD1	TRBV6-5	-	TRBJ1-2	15	TGTGCCAGCAGAGTAGGACAGGGGGGCTTATATGGCTACACCTTC	CASRVGQGGLYGYTF
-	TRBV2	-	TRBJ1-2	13	TGTGCCAGCAGTTTAGGGGTTAGCTATGGCTACACCTTC	CASSLGVSYGYTF